This T cell receptor (beta chain) was captured in a study of identical twins. MiXCR, applied by TCRdb to the 5' RACE reads, yields one record per CDR3 protein. The sample records 500,000 to 550,000 distinct CDR3 sequences, 20% to 25% being singletons. This clonotype has just a few counts. V was clipped by 2 bases and J by 2 bases, with 7 bases between them. Germline values: CDR1 SNHLY, CDR2 FYNNEI. The CDR3 runs 13 residues. These sequences were also reported in another study, on yellow fever vaccine responses in identical twins.

This TCR was sampled from a woman in her late teens or twenties in good health. This chain links TRBV2 with TRBJ2-7; no clear D. Sample: CD4+ T cells sorted from blood. The CDR3 protein is CASSERETYEQYF. The CDR3 DNA sequence: TGTGCCAGCAGTGAAAGGGAAACCTACGAGCAGTACTTC. The entire variable domain, with the rest obtained from reference TRBV2 and TRBJ2-7, is as follows: EPEVTQTPSHQVTQMGQEVILRCVPISNHLYFYWYRQILGQKVEFLVSFYNNEISEKSEIFDDQFSVERPDGSNFTLKIRSTKLEDSAMYFCASSERETYEQYFGPGTRLTVT.